The subject of this entry is one T cell receptor (beta chain). The antigen remains unidentified. Unique molecular identifiers tagged the TCRbeta library. A single record per CDR3 protein comes from TCRdb applying MiXCR to the PCR reads. The sample contains roughly 490,000 distinct CDR3 sequences, approximately 10% of which appear only once. Trimming took off 4 bases at V and 1 base at J, with 12 bases between the two ends. This CDR3 is built from 15 residues. CDR1 LGHNA and CDR2 YNFKEQ come from the germline V gene. These data come from a study of T-cell reconstitution after alpha-beta-depleted transplantation in children. Study results and caveats: The study traced high day-60 TCRbeta diversity in some patients to surviving recipient T cells and thymic progenitors. T-cell numbers and diversity, one year after transplant, stemmed largely from T cells that were newly produced. Expanded graft clones, several hundred of them, were reportedly the source of alpha-beta T cells about two months after transplant.

The source material was PBMCs, mostly from graft donor cells, sampled 180 days after TCRalphabeta/CD19-depleted stem cell transplant. This chain joins TRBV4-2 and TRBJ2-3, with D unresolved. The sequence was collected from a female patient aged 2-9 years who had a stem cell transplant for aplastic anemia, so the T cells may come from the graft donor. In DNA form, the CDR3 reads TGTGCCAGCAGCCGCTGGCGGAGAGGCACAGATACGCAGTATTTT. Translated: CASSRWRRGTDTQYF.